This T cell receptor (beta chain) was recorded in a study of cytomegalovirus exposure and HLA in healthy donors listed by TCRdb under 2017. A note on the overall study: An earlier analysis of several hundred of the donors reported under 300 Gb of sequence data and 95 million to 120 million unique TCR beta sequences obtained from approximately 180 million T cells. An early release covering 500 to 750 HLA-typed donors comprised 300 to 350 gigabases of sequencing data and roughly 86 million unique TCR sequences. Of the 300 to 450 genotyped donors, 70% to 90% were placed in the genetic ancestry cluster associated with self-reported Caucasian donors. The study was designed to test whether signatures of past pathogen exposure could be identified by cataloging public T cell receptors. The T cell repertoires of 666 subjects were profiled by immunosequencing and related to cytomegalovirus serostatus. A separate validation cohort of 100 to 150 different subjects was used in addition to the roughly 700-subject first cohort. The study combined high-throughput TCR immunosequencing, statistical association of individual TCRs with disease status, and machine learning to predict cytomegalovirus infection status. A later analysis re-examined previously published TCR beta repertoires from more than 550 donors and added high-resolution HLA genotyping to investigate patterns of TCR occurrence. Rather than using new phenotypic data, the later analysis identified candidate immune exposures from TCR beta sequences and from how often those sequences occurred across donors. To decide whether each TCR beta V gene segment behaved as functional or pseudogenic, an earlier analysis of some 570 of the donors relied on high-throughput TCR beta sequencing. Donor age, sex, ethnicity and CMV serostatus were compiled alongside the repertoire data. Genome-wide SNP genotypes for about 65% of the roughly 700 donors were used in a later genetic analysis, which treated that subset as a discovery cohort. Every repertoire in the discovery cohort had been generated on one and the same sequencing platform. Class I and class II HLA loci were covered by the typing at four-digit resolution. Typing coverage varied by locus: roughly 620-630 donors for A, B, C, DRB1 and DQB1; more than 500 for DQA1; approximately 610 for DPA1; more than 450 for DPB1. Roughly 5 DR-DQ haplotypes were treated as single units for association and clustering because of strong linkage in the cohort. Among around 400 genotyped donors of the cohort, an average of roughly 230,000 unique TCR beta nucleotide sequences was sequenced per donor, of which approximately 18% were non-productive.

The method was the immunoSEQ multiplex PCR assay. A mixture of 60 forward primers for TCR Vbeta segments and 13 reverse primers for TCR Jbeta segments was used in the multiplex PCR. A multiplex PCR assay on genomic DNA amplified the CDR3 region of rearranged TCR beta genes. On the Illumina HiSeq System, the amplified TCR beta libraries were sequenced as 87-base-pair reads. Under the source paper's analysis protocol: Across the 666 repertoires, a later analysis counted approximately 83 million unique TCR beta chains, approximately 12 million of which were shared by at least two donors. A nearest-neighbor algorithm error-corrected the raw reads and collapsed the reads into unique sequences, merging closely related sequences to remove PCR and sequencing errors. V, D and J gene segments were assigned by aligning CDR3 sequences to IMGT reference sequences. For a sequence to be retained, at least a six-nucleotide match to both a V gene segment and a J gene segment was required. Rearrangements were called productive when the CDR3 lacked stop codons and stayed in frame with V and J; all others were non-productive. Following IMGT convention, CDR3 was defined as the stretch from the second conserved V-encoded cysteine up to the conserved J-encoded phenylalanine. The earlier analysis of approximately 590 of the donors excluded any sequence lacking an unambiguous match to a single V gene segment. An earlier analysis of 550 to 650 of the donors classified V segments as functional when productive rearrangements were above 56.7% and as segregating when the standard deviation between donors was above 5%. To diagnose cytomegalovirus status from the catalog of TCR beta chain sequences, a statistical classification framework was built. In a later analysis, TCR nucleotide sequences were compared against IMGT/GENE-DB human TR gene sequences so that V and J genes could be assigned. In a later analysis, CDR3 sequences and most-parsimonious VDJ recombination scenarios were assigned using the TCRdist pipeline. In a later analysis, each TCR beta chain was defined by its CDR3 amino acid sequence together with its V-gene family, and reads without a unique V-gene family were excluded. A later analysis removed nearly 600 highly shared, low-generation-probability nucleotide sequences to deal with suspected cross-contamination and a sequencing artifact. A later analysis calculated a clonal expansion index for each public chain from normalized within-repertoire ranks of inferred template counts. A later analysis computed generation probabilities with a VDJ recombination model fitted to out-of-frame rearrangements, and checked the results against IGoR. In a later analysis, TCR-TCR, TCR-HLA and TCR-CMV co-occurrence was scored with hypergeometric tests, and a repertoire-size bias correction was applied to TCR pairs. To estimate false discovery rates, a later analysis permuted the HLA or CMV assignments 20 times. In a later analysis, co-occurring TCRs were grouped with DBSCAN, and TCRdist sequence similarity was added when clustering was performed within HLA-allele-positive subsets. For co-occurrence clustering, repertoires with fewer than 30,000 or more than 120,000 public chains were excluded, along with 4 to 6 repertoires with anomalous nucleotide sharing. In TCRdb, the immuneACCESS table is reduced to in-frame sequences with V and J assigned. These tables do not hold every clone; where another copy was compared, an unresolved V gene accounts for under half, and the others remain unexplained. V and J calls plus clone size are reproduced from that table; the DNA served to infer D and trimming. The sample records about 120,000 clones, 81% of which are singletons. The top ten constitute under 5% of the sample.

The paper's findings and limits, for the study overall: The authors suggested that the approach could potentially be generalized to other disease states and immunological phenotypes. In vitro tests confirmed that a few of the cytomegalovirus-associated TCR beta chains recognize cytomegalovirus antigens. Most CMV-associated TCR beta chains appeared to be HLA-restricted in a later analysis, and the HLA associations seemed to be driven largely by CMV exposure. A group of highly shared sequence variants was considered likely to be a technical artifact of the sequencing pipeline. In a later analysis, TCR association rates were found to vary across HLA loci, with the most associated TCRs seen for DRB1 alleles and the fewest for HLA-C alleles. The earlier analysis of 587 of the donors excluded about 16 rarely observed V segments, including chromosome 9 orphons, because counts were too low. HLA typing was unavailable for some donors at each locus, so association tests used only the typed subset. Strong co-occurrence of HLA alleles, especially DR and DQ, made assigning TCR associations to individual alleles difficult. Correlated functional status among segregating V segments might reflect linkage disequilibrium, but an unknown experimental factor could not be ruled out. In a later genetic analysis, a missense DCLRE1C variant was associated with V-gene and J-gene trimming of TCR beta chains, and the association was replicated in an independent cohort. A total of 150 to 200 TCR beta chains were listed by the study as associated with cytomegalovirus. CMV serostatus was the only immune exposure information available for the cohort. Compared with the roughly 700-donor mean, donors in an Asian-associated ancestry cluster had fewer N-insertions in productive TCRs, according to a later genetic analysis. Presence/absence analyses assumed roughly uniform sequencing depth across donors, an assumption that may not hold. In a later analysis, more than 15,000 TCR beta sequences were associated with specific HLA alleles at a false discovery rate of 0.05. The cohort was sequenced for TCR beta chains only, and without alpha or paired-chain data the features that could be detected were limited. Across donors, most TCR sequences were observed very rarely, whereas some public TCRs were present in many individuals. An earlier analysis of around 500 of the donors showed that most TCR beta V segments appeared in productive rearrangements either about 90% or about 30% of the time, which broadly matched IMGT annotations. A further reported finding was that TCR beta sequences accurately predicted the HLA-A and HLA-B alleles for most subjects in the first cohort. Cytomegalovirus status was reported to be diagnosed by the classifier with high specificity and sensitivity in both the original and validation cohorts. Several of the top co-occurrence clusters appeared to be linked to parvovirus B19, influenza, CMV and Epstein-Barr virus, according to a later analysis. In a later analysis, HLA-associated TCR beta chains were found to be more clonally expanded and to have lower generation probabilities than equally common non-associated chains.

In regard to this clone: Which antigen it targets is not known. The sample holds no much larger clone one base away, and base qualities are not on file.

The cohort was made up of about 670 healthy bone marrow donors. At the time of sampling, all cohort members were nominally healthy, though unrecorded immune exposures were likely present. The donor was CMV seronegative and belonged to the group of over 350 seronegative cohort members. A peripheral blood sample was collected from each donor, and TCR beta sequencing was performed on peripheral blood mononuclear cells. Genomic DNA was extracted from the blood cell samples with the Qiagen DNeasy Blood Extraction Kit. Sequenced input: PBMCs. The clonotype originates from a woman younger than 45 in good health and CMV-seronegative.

The DNA is as follows: TGCGCCAGCAGCTTCAGTTCGTTGTTCTCTGGGGCCAACGTCCTGACTTTC. Protein translation: CASSFSSLFSGANVLTF. The chain is encoded by TRBV5-1 joined to TRBJ2-6; the D segment cannot be called with confidence. The CDR3 runs 17 amino acids, cysteine and phenylalanine included. CDR3 DNA only is kept here, 51 bases in frame from base 1. V drops 2 bases and J drops 0 bases, leaving 12 bases in between. CDR1 and CDR2 (SGHRS, YFSETQ) derive from the germline V gene.